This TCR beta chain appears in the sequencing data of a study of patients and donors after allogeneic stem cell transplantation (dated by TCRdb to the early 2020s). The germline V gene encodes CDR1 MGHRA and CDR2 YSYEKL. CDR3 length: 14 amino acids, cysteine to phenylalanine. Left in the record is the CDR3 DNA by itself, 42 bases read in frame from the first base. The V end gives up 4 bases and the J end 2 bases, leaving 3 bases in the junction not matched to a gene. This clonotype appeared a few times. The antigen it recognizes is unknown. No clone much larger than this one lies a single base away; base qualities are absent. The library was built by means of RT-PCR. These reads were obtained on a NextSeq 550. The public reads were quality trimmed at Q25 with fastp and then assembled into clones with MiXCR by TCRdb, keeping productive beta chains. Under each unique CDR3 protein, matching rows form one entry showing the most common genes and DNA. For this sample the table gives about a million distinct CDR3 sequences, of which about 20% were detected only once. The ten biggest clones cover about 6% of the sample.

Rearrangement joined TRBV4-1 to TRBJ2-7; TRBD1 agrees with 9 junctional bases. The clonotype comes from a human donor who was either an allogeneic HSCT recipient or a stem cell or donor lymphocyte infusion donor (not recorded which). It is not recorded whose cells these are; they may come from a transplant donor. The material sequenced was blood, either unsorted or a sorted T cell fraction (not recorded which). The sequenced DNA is TGCGCCAGCAGCCGGACAGGGGTCGCCTACGAGCAGTACTTC. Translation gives CASSRTGVAYEQYF.